Listed below are T cell receptor beta chains from one sample, sequenced in a study of blood T cells in healthy people across ages. TCRdb re-derived calls from the 5' RACE reads in MiXCR, one entry per CDR3 protein. The data contain 1.5 million to 2 million distinct CDR3 sequences, about 35% of them seen just once; the ten biggest clones take up around 10%. The sequenced sample consisted of blood. Receptor source: a young woman in good health. CDR3s include the opening cysteine and the closing phenylalanine or tryptophan. A D gene is named only where the DNA matches it firmly. Size is stated for part of the rows, as once, few or many counts, or as a class when the clone is expanded.

V gene,clone size,J gene,D gene,CDR3 DNA,CDR3 protein
TRBV28,NA,TRBJ2-7,NA,TGTGCCGGCAGTTTTAGGCCCGCGGGGGAGCAGTACTTC,CAGSFRPAGEQYF
TRBV4-1,NA,TRBJ2-2,TRBD2,TGCGCCAGCAGCCAAGAAGGGACTAAAAGAGGCGGGGAGCTGTTTTTT,CASSQEGTKRGGELFF
TRBV5-6,few,TRBJ2-3,NA,TGTGCCAGCAGCTTTTTATATTTGGATACGCAGTATTTT,CASSFLYLDTQYF
TRBV20-1,few,TRBJ1-6,NA,TGCAGTGCTGATGGGAATTTGGCACCCCTCCACTTT,CSADGNLAPLHF
TRBV15,many,TRBJ2-7,NA,TGTGCCACCAGCAGGACGGGAGAAGGGAACAACGAGCAGTACTTC,CATSRTGEGNNEQYF
TRBV20-1,NA,TRBJ2-1,NA,TGCAGTGCTAGAGACCAGGCGTTCGGTGAGCAGTTCTTC,CSARDQAFGEQFF
TRBV20-1,few,TRBJ1-1,NA,TGCAGTGCTACAACGGAGGCAAGGGGCCCTGAAGCTTTCTTT,CSATTEARGPEAFF
TRBV25-1,few,TRBJ2-1,NA,TGTGCCAGCAGTGGGGACACGATTCGCAATGAGCAGTTCTTC,CASSGDTIRNEQFF
TRBV28,few,TRBJ1-2,NA,TGTGCCAGCAGTTTATGGCGGGCCTATGGCTACACCTTC,CASSLWRAYGYTF
TRBV4-2,few,TRBJ2-1,NA,TGTGCCAGCAGCCGAGATTTGAAGAGTTACAATGAGCAGTTCTTC,CASSRDLKSYNEQFF
TRBV9,NA,TRBJ2-6,NA,TGTGCCAGCAGCGGGCCTCCCTCTGGGGCCAACGTCCTGACTTTC,CASSGPPSGANVLTF
TRBV7-3,few,TRBJ2-3,NA,TGTGCCAGCAGCTTAAGAGGGAGTCGGGATACGCAGTATTTT,CASSLRGSRDTQYF
TRBV20-1,many,TRBJ2-3,NA,TGCAGTGCTAGTACCGGGGGACTCGCGACAGATACGCAGTATTTT,CSASTGGLATDTQYF
TRBV6-1,NA,TRBJ1-5,NA,TGTGCCAGCAGTGACTGGGAGGGTCAGCCCCAGCATTTT,CASSDWEGQPQHF
TRBV7-9,many,TRBJ2-5,TRBD1,TGTGCCAGCAGCACCAGAACAGGGGTAGAGACCCAGTACTTC,CASSTRTGVETQYF
TRBV14,few,TRBJ2-7,NA,TGTGCCAGCAGCCAGGTACGGGGTTTGCACTACGAGCAGTACTTC,CASSQVRGLHYEQYF
TRBV5-1,NA,TRBJ2-3,TRBD2,TGCGCCAGCAGCTTGTGGGATCCTAGCGGGTACACAGATACGCAGTATTTT,CASSLWDPSGYTDTQYF
TRBV13,many,TRBJ1-5,TRBD1,TGTGCCAGTGCCAAGGGACAGCACAATCAGCCCCAGCATTTT,CASAKGQHNQPQHF
TRBV20-1,NA,TRBJ2-3,TRBD2,TGCAGTGCAGGACGGGACTACCATCCGGATACGCAGTATTTT,CSAGRDYHPDTQYF
TRBV11-2,NA,TRBJ2-5,NA,TGTGCCAGCAGCTTCGGACAAGCGATAGAGACCCAGTACTTC,CASSFGQAIETQYF
TRBV10-3,many,TRBJ1-2,TRBD1,TGTGCCATCAGTGAGGGACAGGTCTATGGCTACACCTTC,CAISEGQVYGYTF
TRBV20-1,few,TRBJ2-5,NA,TGCAGTGCTAGAGCCACAGTCATCCAAGAGACCCAGTACTTC,CSARATVIQETQYF
TRBV10-3,NA,TRBJ2-1,NA,TGTGCCACCAGTGTGGAGTACAGGAATGAGCAGTTCTTC,CATSVEYRNEQFF
TRBV2,NA,TRBJ2-7,TRBD1,TGTGCCACGGGACAGTCGGTCTCCTACGAGCAGTACTTC,CATGQSVSYEQYF
TRBV6-2/TRBV6-3,NA,TRBJ2-2,TRBD1,TGTGCCAGCAGCCTTAGGACAGGGGTTACCACCGGGGAGCTGTTTTTT,CASSLRTGVTTGELFF
TRBV20-1,NA,TRBJ1-4,NA,TGCAGTGCTAGGGACAGTTGGAAGGAAAAACTGTTTTTT,CSARDSWKEKLFF
TRBV4-2,few,TRBJ1-2,TRBD1,TGTGCCAGCAGCCAAGAGAAGACAGGGGAATTTGGTGGCTACACCTTC,CASSQEKTGEFGGYTF
TRBV6-2/TRBV6-3,NA,TRBJ2-7,NA,TGTGCCAGCAGTTACCCGACCACGCACCGGGTAATCTACGAGCAGTACTTC,CASSYPTTHRVIYEQYF
TRBV28,NA,TRBJ2-6,NA,TGTGCCAGCAGTTTCCCTTCGGGGCCTGGGGCCAACGTCCTGACTTTC,CASSFPSGPGANVLTF
TRBV6-6,few,TRBJ2-1,NA,TGTGCCAGCAGCCCGGGGGGCCAAGCTGAGCAGTTCTTC,CASSPGGQAEQFF
TRBV5-1,few,TRBJ1-1,NA,TGCGCCAGCAGCTTGTTAACGGGGGCCACTGAAGCTTTCTTT,CASSLLTGATEAFF
TRBV6-1,few,TRBJ1-5,NA,TGTGCCAGCAGTGAAGAAGGGCTAGGGACTTTCAGCAATCAGCCCCAGCATTTT,CASSEEGLGTFSNQPQHF
TRBV29-1,few,TRBJ2-3,NA,TGCAGCGGGGAGGCCAGCGGATCAGGGGCAGATACGCAGTATTTT,CSGEASGSGADTQYF
TRBV7-2,few,TRBJ2-7,NA,TGTGCCAGCAGCCCTCGCAGGGTTACCTACGAGCAGTACTTC,CASSPRRVTYEQYF
TRBV4-1,NA,TRBJ2-2,TRBD2,TGCGCCAGCAGCCAGGGTAGCGGGAGCTTCACCGGGGAGCTGTTTTTT,CASSQGSGSFTGELFF
TRBV5-1,few,TRBJ2-1,NA,TGCGCCAGCAGCCTAAGGCCGGGGACTTGGGGGAATGAGCAGTTCTTC,CASSLRPGTWGNEQFF
TRBV20-1,NA,TRBJ2-3,NA,TGCAGTGCTAGTGCGCGGACGAACACAGATACGCAGTATTTT,CSASARTNTDTQYF
TRBV12-3/TRBV12-4,NA,TRBJ2-7,TRBD2,TGTGCCAGCAGCTTCCCACGGACTACTAGCGGGGGATACGAGCAGTACTTC,CASSFPRTTSGGYEQYF
TRBV7-3,few,TRBJ2-5,NA,TGTGCCAGCAACCCCCGGTTACAAGAGACCCAGTACTTC,CASNPRLQETQYF
TRBV29-1,NA,TRBJ2-7,TRBD1,TGCAGCGTCGCCCCCCAGGGAACAGGGGTCGAGCAGTACTTC,CSVAPQGTGVEQYF
TRBV28,NA,TRBJ2-7,NA,TGTGCCAGCAGTTCCCGGGACAGAGAGACTAGTTGGTACTTC,CASSSRDRETSWYF
TRBV4-1,few,TRBJ1-1,NA,TGCGCCAGCAGCCAGGTCGGGGGGCGCGGCGCTGAAGCTTTCTTT,CASSQVGGRGAEAFF
TRBV20-1,NA,TRBJ2-1,NA,TGCAGTGAGGCGGGAAGTAAGAATGAGCAGTTCTTC,CSEAGSKNEQFF
TRBV4-1,NA,TRBJ2-3,NA,TGCGCCAGCAGCCCCGGGCAAAAAGATACGCAGTATTTT,CASSPGQKDTQYF
TRBV7-9,once,TRBJ1-1,TRBD1,TGTGCCAGCAGCCCACCCATAGGGGGCAGAAACTTAAACACTGAAGCTTTCTTT,CASSPPIGGRNLNTEAFF
TRBV5-1,NA,TRBJ2-2,TRBD2,TGCGCCAGCAATATCGCGGGGGTGGACGCCGGGGAGCTGTTTTTT,CASNIAGVDAGELFF
TRBV2,few,TRBJ1-1,NA,TGTGCCAGCAGTGAAGCGGCAGGCAACACTGAAGCTTTCTTT,CASSEAAGNTEAFF
TRBV27,few,TRBJ1-2,NA,TGTGCCAGCAGTTTCGGGAAAGGGTACTATGGCTACACCTTC,CASSFGKGYYGYTF
TRBV28,few,TRBJ2-3,NA,TGTGCCAGCAGCGAACCAACTAGCACAGATACGCAGTATTTT,CASSEPTSTDTQYF
TRBV5-1,few,TRBJ2-5,NA,TGCGCCAGCAGCTTGGGGTATGCGGGATACCAAGAGACCCAGTACTTC,CASSLGYAGYQETQYF
TRBV20-1,NA,TRBJ2-1,TRBD2,TGCAGTGCTACCAAGCAAACAAGCGGGGGAACCTACAATGAGCAGTTCTTC,CSATKQTSGGTYNEQFF
TRBV14,NA,TRBJ2-7,TRBD2,TGTGCCAGCAAGAAACGGGAGGAGTCCTACGAGCAGTACTTC,CASKKREESYEQYF
TRBV27,NA,TRBJ2-1,TRBD1,TGTGCCAGCAGTCGGAACAGGGGCTCTGAGCAGTTCTTC,CASSRNRGSEQFF
TRBV12-3/TRBV12-4,many,TRBJ1-6,NA,TGTGCCAGCAGTTTTGGACGGGATTCACCCCTCCACTTT,CASSFGRDSPLHF
TRBV7-9,few,TRBJ2-5,TRBD1,TGTGCCAGCAGCCCAACCCGGGACAGTTGGGAGACCCAGTACTTC,CASSPTRDSWETQYF
TRBV15,once,TRBJ1-5,TRBD1,TGTGCCACCAGCAGAGCTTCCGGGACAGGGGGCCCTGTTAGCAATCAGCCCCAGCATTTT,CATSRASGTGGPVSNQPQHF
TRBV6-6,NA,TRBJ2-2,NA,TGTGCCAGCACCAACGGGCCAGGGCTCGCGAACACCGGGGAGCTGTTTTTT,CASTNGPGLANTGELFF